This record covers a single T cell receptor beta chain. The target antigen is unknown. A read error may produce the germline difference seen at one junction end. The data were taken from a study of CD8 T cells in ankylosing spondylitis. Study conclusions and caveats: Characteristic, it appeared, of ankylosing spondylitis blood was a TCR beta motif of roughly eight highly homologous variants. Matched synovial fluid from ankylosing spondylitis patients was reported to be enriched for disease-linked clones. Reports of some motif variants in reactive arthritis synovial fluid and blood predate this one.

The CDR3 sequence is 13 residues long. Germline loops: CDR1 SNHLY, CDR2 FYNNEI. The authors made TCR beta libraries by quantitative 5'-RACE with molecular barcodes. In TCRdb, the 5' RACE reads were re-called with MiXCR into one record per CDR3 protein. The table shows hundreds of thousands of distinct CDR3 sequences, with less than 25% occurring only once. Sequencing was carried out using blood, either unsorted or a sorted T cell fraction (not recorded which). V gene TRBV2 combines with J gene TRBJ2-4, with D tentatively TRBD2 (7 bases). The receptor was isolated from a female donor with ankylosing spondylitis or in good health (not recorded which). CDR3 coding DNA: TGTGCCAGCAGTGAAGCAAGGGGGGGGCGCGAGAACTTC. Translation gives CASSEARGGRENF.